These 25 T cell receptor beta chains share one sample of origin, sequenced in a study of graft-versus-host responses after intestinal transplantation. TCRdb's table, derived via immunoSEQ multiplex PCR, lists solely in-frame clones and lacks some. The sample holds 100,000 or so clones, just under 95% seen once. The antigens these receptors bind are not known. Sample: unstimulated CD8+ T cells sorted from spleen or lymph node cells, taken before transplant. These receptors all stem from a human donor who was the organ donor for an intestinal transplant.

This clone occurred once. This chain links TRBV30 with TRBJ2-5, with TRBD2 matching over 10 bases. The CDR3 consists of 14 residues. Losses at the gene ends were 4 bases for V and 3 bases for J; bases not matched to a gene: 5. The V gene's germline CDR1 is GTSNPN and CDR2 SVGIG (reference sequence). The CDR3 spells CAWTHSGGKETQYF. The CDR3, as DNA: TGTGCCTGGACCCATAGCGGGGGGAAAGAGACCCAGTACTTC.

This clone was observed once. V is TRBV19 and J is TRBJ2-1; 10 bases map to TRBD2. This CDR3 is built from 17 residues. V was clipped by 5 bases and J by 3 bases; unmatched bases: 10. From germline, CDR1 is LNHDA and CDR2 SQIVND (reference sequence). The chain's CDR3 is CASSAFSGRLVYNEQFF. The CDR3 bases are TGTGCCAGTAGTGCCTTTAGCGGGAGGCTTGTCTACAATGAGCAGTTCTTC.

The chain recombines TRBV19 with TRBJ2-7; 10 positions match TRBD1. Germline CDR1 is LNHDA and CDR2 is SQIVND (reference sequence). This CDR3 has 13 residues. V shed 4 bases, J shed 6 bases, and the junction held 3 bases outside the gene matches. CDR3 in amino acids: CASSTGQGSEQYF. The CDR3 nucleotides are TGTGCCAGTAGTACGGGACAGGGGAGCGAGCAGTACTTC.

The chain couples TRBV7-9 to TRBJ2-7; weak D call: TRBD1 (6 bases). V was shortened by 4 bases and J by 1 base, with 8 bases between the two germline ends. The CDR3 is 13 amino acids. The V gene's germline CDR1 is SEHNR and CDR2 FQNEAQ (reference sequence). The DNA of the CDR3 is TGTGCCAGCAGCTCGACAGGTTCCTACGAGCAGTACTTC. It codes for CASSSTGSYEQYF.

V is TRBV19 and J is TRBJ2-6, with TRBD1 matching 8 bases. Germline lookup yields CDR1 LNHDA and CDR2 SQIVND (reference sequence). This CDR3 region has 17 residues. J was trimmed by 1 base and V by 5 bases; bases with no gene match: 7. The CDR3, as DNA: TGTGCCAGTAGTTGGGGGACAGGCCCTTCTGGGGCCAACGTCCTGACTTTC. Protein sequence: CASSWGTGPSGANVLTF.

The V gene is TRBV16, the J gene TRBJ2-5, with 10 bases lining up with TRBD2. The CDR3 sequence is 13 residues long. The V segment lost 3 bases and the J segment 7 bases; nucleotides outside the gene matches: 2. CDR1 and CDR2 from the germline V gene are KGHSY and FQNENV. CDR3 amino acids: CASSHRTSGTQYF. In DNA, the CDR3 is TGTGCCAGCAGCCATAGGACTAGCGGGACCCAGTACTTC.

The chain carries TRBV4-1 and TRBJ2-5, with 7 bases fitting TRBD2. The CDR3 length is 14 residues. V gave up 4 bases and J gave up 4 bases; unmatched junction bases: 6. Germline lookup yields CDR1 MGHRA and CDR2 YSYEKL. The CDR3 protein is CASSRRERGETQYF. The CDR3 region has the DNA TGCGCCAGCAGCCGGCGGGAGAGGGGAGAGACCCAGTACTTC.

This chain uses TRBV7-9 with TRBJ2-3; D is unresolved. The CDR3 loop spans 15 amino acids. CDR1 is SEHNR, CDR2 FQNEAQ, per germline (reference sequence). The V gene lost 5 bases and the J gene lost 4 bases, with 16 bases spanning the gap. The CDR3 bases are TGTGCCAGCAGCCCCCTAGTGGTTTGGGCAGATACGCAGTATTTT. Amino acids: CASSPLVVWADTQYF.

This clone has more than one count but fewer than ten. The CDR3 is CASSLTDTGNTIYF. The DNA for the CDR3 is TGTGCCAGCAGCTTGACGGACACGGGAAACACCATATATTTT. The V gene is TRBV5-6, the J gene TRBJ1-3, with D maybe TRBD1 (5 bases). Germline V gene data show CDR1 as SGHDT and CDR2 as YYEEEE. The V end was cut by 1 base, the J end by 4 bases, with 9 bases between. The CDR3 runs 14 residues. Based on the CDR3 plus reference TRBV5-6 and TRBJ1-3, the full variable domain is DAGVTQSPTHLIKTRGQQVTLRCSPKSGHDTVSWYQQALGQGPQFIFQYYEEEERQRGNFPDRFSGHQFPNYSSELNVNALLLGDSALYLCASSLTDTGNTIYFGEGSWLTVV.

This clone was detected only once. The V gene is TRBV6-6, the J gene TRBJ2-1; 10 nucleotides match TRBD2. This CDR3 has 15 residues. Trimming at V came to 6 bases and at J to 6 bases, leaving 8 bases not matched to a gene. The germline V gene has CDR1 MNHNY and CDR2 SVGAGI (reference sequence). CDR3 in DNA: TGTGCCAGCAGCCTCGGGCTAGCGGGGGTCAATGAGCAGTTCTTC. As protein: CASSLGLAGVNEQFF.

The chain carries TRBV10-2 and TRBJ2-5; 9 bases align to TRBD1. The DNA matches TRBJ2-7 better at its end, which makes the J call doubtful. The CDR3 contains 14 residues. Germline values: CDR1 WSHSY, CDR2 SAAADI. The CDR3 sequence: CASSGTGAPYEQYF. In DNA, the CDR3 is TGCGCCAGCAGTGGGACAGGGGCTCCCTACGAGCAGTACTTC.

In its sample, this clone was seen once. The chain has TRBV19 and TRBJ1-4; D uncertain. CDR3 length: 15 residues. Germline V gives CDR1 LNHDA, CDR2 SQIVND (reference sequence). The ends were cut back, 3 bases at V and 3 bases at J, with 11 bases in the middle. CDR3 sequence (DNA): TGTGCCAGTAGTATTATGCGGTCCGCTAATGAAAAACTGTTTTTT. This sequence encodes CASSIMRSANEKLFF.

The chain couples TRBV7-9 to TRBJ2-7; 7 bases match TRBD1. V shed 5 bases and J 0 bases; nucleotides not matched to a gene: 10. The germline gives CDR1 SEHNR, CDR2 FQNEAQ (reference sequence). The CDR3 extends over 16 amino acids. CDR3 coding DNA: TGTGCCAGCAGCCCGCGACAGGGTGCTAGCTCCTACGAGCAGTACTTC. As protein: CASSPRQGASSYEQYF.

This rearrangement joins TRBV13 to TRBJ1-2, with a possible D match to TRBD1 (6 bases). V lost 4 bases to trimming and J lost 4 bases, with 19 bases between them. The germline V gene has CDR1 PRHDT and CDR2 FYEKMQ (reference sequence). The CDR3 is made up of 16 amino acids. CDR3 nucleotides: TGTGCCAGCAGCTCCGGCCGCGGGGGGCAGGGCTATGGCTACACCTTC. This sequence encodes CASSSGRGGQGYGYTF.

This chain uses TRBV27 with TRBJ1-5; D not certain. Trimming cost V 0 bases and J 7 bases, with 13 bases left between them. The germline gives CDR1 MNHEY, CDR2 SMNVEV (reference sequence). The CDR3 is made up of 15 amino acids. The CDR3 DNA follows: TGTGCCAGCAGTTTATCGTCCCGGGTCAACCAGCCCCAGCATTTT. Translation gives CASSLSSRVNQPQHF.

This sequence joins TRBV4-1 and TRBJ2-2; D ambiguous. The CDR3 covers 16 residues. Trimming stripped 1 base from V and 6 bases from J, with 15 bases between. Per germline, CDR1 MGHRA and CDR2 YSYEKL. CDR3 loop: CASSQVFGLRAGELFF. CDR3 in DNA: TGCGCCAGCAGCCAAGTCTTCGGGTTACGCGCCGGGGAGCTGTTTTTT.

This clone was found a few times. The chain is built from TRBV6-6 and TRBJ2-7; tentative D call: TRBD1 (6 bases). Per the germline V gene, CDR1 is MNHNY and CDR2 is SVGAGI (reference sequence). The ends were cut back, 0 bases at V and 3 bases at J, with 6 bases in the middle. The CDR3 is 13 residues long. CDR3 nucleotide sequence: TGTGCCAGCAGTTACTCCAGGGGCTACGAGCAGTACTTC. Its translation is CASSYSRGYEQYF.

The chain is built from TRBV28 and TRBJ2-1, with 8 bases fitting TRBD2. The V segment lost 6 bases and the J segment 1 base; nucleotides outside the gene matches: 5. The V gene's germline CDR1 is MDHEN and CDR2 SYDVKM. The CDR3 is made up of 15 amino acids. Here the CDR3 DNA reads TGTGCCAGCAGCCCCGCGGGAGGATCCTACAATGAGCAGTTCTTC. It codes for CASSPAGGSYNEQFF.

This chain joins TRBV13 and TRBJ2-7; 11 nucleotides agree with TRBD1. V dropped 0 bases and J dropped 4; count of bases not matched to a gene: 8. The CDR3 is 17 residues long. From germline, CDR1 is PRHDT and CDR2 FYEKMQ (reference sequence). CDR3 bases: TGTGCCAGCAGCTTAGGCTTGCCGGGACAGGGGGAGTACGAGCAGTACTTC. It is translated as CASSLGLPGQGEYEQYF.

CDR3 nucleotides: TGCGCCAGCAGCCAAGATGCGGCAGGGTTGGGCGAAAAACTGTTTTTT. This gives the protein CASSQDAAGLGEKLFF. This chain joins TRBV4-1 and TRBJ1-4; maybe TRBD1 (5 bases). This CDR3 region has 16 residues. Trimming cost V 0 bases and J 8 bases, with 16 bases left between them. Germline V gene sequence: CDR1 MGHRA, CDR2 YSYEKL.

The chain joins TRBV4-2 to TRBJ2-5; 8 nucleotides agree with TRBD1. The DNA end lines up better with TRBJ2-7; the J call may be wrong. The CDR3 extends over 16 amino acids. Germline loops: CDR1 LGHNA, CDR2 YNFKEQ. The CDR3 nucleotides are TGTGCCAGCAGCCAGGATGTGGGGACAGGAGCCTACGAGCAGTACTTC. Protein sequence: CASSQDVGTGAYEQYF.

CDR3 region: CATSGLSGASSYEQYF. CDR3 coding DNA: TGTGCCACCAGCGGACTTAGCGGGGCCTCCTCCTACGAGCAGTACTTC. This chain joins TRBV15 and TRBJ2-7; 8 bases map to TRBD2. Germline V lookup: CDR1 LNHNV, CDR2 YYDKDF (reference sequence). Germline trimming cut 5 bases from V and 0 bases from J; bases unmatched to any gene: 9. The CDR3 runs to 16 residues.

This clone was seen a single time. V usage is TRBV7-3 and J usage is TRBJ2-3, with 10 nucleotides matching TRBD1. Germline V CDR1 and CDR2: SGHTA, FQGTGA. Unmatched junction bases numbered 6, after V lost 5 bases and J lost 4 bases. This CDR3 has 15 amino acids. CDR3: CASSRGQGDPDTQYF. The DNA for the CDR3 is TGTGCCAGCAGCCGAGGACAGGGGGACCCAGATACGCAGTATTTT.

The chain carries TRBV2 and TRBJ1-2; D call uncertain. The CDR3 is 12 residues long. V was cut by 8 bases and J by 3 bases, with 10 bases left in between. Germline values: CDR1 SNHLY, CDR2 FYNNEI. The CDR3: CASSEADYGYTF. In DNA form, the CDR3 reads TGTGCCAGCTCGGAGGCTGACTATGGCTACACCTTC.

The chain is built from TRBV27 and TRBJ2-7, with TRBD1 identical over 7 bases. This CDR3 has 14 amino acids. V dropped 6 bases and J dropped 4; count of bases not matched to a gene: 9. Germline V gene data show CDR1 as MNHEY and CDR2 as SMNVEV (reference sequence). The CDR3, as DNA: TGTGCCAGCAGAGCGACAGGGTCTTTGTACGAGCAGTACTTC. Translated: CASRATGSLYEQYF.